The T cell receptor (beta chain) under discussion was sequenced for a study of long-term antiretroviral therapy in people with HIV. Version v3.0 of the immunoSEQ assay ran at survey level. Sequencing efforts were directed toward roughly 35,000-50,000 T-cell genomes per sample. This table comes from immunoSEQ multiplex PCR, and its TCRdb copy is limited to in-frame clones, with some not included. This table holds around 15,000 clones, roughly 90% found once. The CDR3 consists of 12 residues. Germline-derived CDR1 and CDR2 are LNHNV and YYDKDF (reference sequence). The junction had 4 bases not matched to a gene; V was cut back by 4 bases and J by 7 bases.

The sample here was unsorted PBMCs, taken 0.6 years after starting antiretroviral therapy. The sequence came from a woman in her thirties or forties with HIV. The rearrangement joins TRBV15 to TRBJ2-7, with 7 bases aligning to TRBD1. The CDR3 loop reads CATSTAQGEQYF. In DNA form, the CDR3 reads TGTGCCACCAGCACAGCACAGGGGGAGCAGTACTTC.